These 17 T cell receptor beta chains were sequenced from one sample in a study of cytomegalovirus exposure and HLA in healthy donors. The study ran its PCR with 60 Vbeta and 13 Jbeta primers. Generated by immunoSEQ multiplex PCR, the TCRdb table keeps only in-frame clones and is missing some. The sample has some 130,000 clones, roughly 85% seen once. Material: PBMCs. All receptors come from a man aged 35 to 55 in good health and CMV-seropositive.

This clone was found a few times. The chain uses TRBV5-1 and TRBJ1-4, with no clear D. The CDR3 spans 15 residues. Germline V CDR1 and CDR2: SGHRS, YFSETQ. V was trimmed by 7 bases and J by 4 bases, leaving 17 bases between them. CDR3 residues: CASAPELVNNEKLFF. The CDR3 nucleotides read TGCGCCAGCGCCCCGGAGTTAGTCAATAATGAAAAACTGTTTTTT. The entire variable domain, with the rest obtained from reference TRBV5-1 and TRBJ1-4, is as follows: KAGVTQTPRYLIKTRGQQVTLSCSPISGHRSVSWYQQTPGQGLQFLFEYFSETQRNKGNFPGRFSGRQFSNSRSEMNVSTLELGDSALYLCASAPELVNNEKLFFGSGTQLSVL.

The chain combines TRBV6-5 with TRBJ1-5, with 9 bases identical to TRBD1. Germline CDR1 reads MNHEY; CDR2 reads SVGAGI. V lost 4 bases and J lost 6; bases outside the gene matches: 7. The CDR3 is made up of 15 amino acids. The CDR3 DNA sequence: TGTGCCAGCAGTTCCGGGACAGGGCAAGGTCAGCCCCAGCATTTT. This encodes CASSSGTGQGQPQHF.

The chain carries TRBV7-9 and TRBJ2-7; weak D call: TRBD2 (5 bases). V lost 1 base, J lost 6 bases, and 13 bases lay in between. This CDR3 comprises 14 residues. Germline V CDR1 and CDR2: SEHNR, FQNEAQ (reference sequence). The chain's CDR3 is CASSLGRSPLEQYF. For the CDR3, the DNA is TGTGCCAGCAGCTTAGGGAGGAGCCCACTCGAGCAGTACTTC. Filled out from reference TRBV7-9 and TRBJ2-7, the complete variable domain reads DTGVSQNPRHKITKRGQNVTFRCDPISEHNRLYWYRQTLGQGPEFLTYFQNEAQLEKSRLLSDRFSAERPKGSFSTLEIQRTEQGDSAMYLCASSLGRSPLEQYFGPGTRLTVT.

The rearrangement joins TRBV7-6 to TRBJ1-2; unclear D gene. The V gene's germline CDR1 is SGHVS and CDR2 FNYEAQ. The V end was cut by 3 bases, the J end by 5 bases, with 13 bases between. The CDR3 is 14 residues long. The CDR3 DNA follows: TGTGCCAGCAGCTTCGAATCGGGAGGGTATGGCTACACCTTC. It codes for CASSFESGGYGYTF. Supplemented by reference TRBV7-6 and TRBJ1-2, the full variable domain reads GAGVSQSPRYKVTKRGQDVALRCDPISGHVSLYWYRQALGQGPEFLTYFNYEAQQDKSGLPNDRFSAERPEGSISTLTIQRTEQRDSAMYRCASSFESGGYGYTFGSGTRLTVV.

The V call is TRBV7-2, the J call TRBJ1-1, with 11 nucleotides matching TRBD1. J was trimmed by 4 bases and V by 4 bases; bases with no gene match: 14. The length of the CDR3 is 18 residues. Germline values: CDR1 SGHTA, CDR2 FQGNSA. The chain's CDR3 is CASSWLSRTGGRGTEAFF. The DNA of the CDR3 is TGTGCCAGCAGCTGGCTCTCGAGGACAGGGGGCCGTGGCACTGAAGCTTTCTTT.

This clone is a singleton in its sample. The V call is TRBV6-1, the J call TRBJ2-5; 9 bases agree with TRBD1. V shed 4 bases and J 0 bases; nucleotides not matched to a gene: 18. CDR1 is MNHNS, CDR2 SASEGT, per germline. This CDR3 spans 20 amino acids. The CDR3 nucleotides are TGTGCCAGCAGTGTATCCCAGGGACAGGGTTTTTTTAGCCACCAAGAGACCCAGTACTTC. Protein: CASSVSQGQGFFSHQETQYF.

V usage is TRBV30 and J usage is TRBJ2-5; the match to TRBD2 covers 8 bases. The J call may be incorrect, as the DNA end agrees better with TRBJ2-7. Per the germline V gene, CDR1 is GTSNPN and CDR2 is SVGIG (reference sequence). The CDR3 length is 15 residues. For the CDR3, the DNA is TGTGCCTGGAGTGGGGCTAGCGGGTGGTCCTACGAGCAGTACTTC. This translates into CAWSGASGWSYEQYF.

The J gene is TRBJ2-1, the V gene TRBV10-3; TRBD1 agrees at 7 bases. The germline V gene encodes CDR1 ENHRY and CDR2 SYGVKD. There are 14 residues in the CDR3. Germline trimming cut 9 bases from V and 4 bases from J; bases unmatched to any gene: 9. CDR3 region: CAIGTDPQYNEQFF. In DNA, the CDR3 is TGTGCCATTGGGACAGACCCTCAGTACAATGAGCAGTTCTTC.

The chain is built from TRBV12-5 and TRBJ1-5; perhaps TRBD1 as D (6 bases). The V end lost 7 bases, the J end lost 3 bases, and 19 bases lay between the germline ends. The CDR3 is 16 residues long. Germline CDR1 is LGHNT and CDR2 is FRNRAP. CDR3 bases: TGTGCTAGTGTCTTAGCTAGGGGGAAGAACAATCAGCCCCAGCATTTT. This codes for CASVLARGKNNQPQHF. Variable domain in full (rest from reference TRBV12-5 and TRBJ1-5): DARVTQTPRHKVTEMGQEVTMRCQPILGHNTVFWYRQTMMQGLELLAYFRNRAPLDDSGMPKDRFSAEMPDATLATLKIQPSEPRDSAVYFCASVLARGKNNQPQHFGDGTRLSIL.

Points on this clone: Other DNA sequences in this sample translate to the same CDR3. In DNA form, the CDR3 reads TGTGCCAGCTCACCCGGACTAGCGGGAACAGATACGCAGTATTTT. The encoded protein is CASSPGLAGTDTQYF. The chain employs TRBV18 and TRBJ2-3, with 12 bases matching TRBD2. The CDR3 is 15 amino acids. V lost 3 bases to trimming and J lost 3 bases; unmatched junction nucleotides: 1. From germline, CDR1 is KGHSH and CDR2 LQKENI.

This clone was seen more than once but under ten times. The chain has TRBV2 and TRBJ2-2; no definite D call. The CDR3 spans 13 residues. Germline lookup yields CDR1 SNHLY and CDR2 FYNNEI. V was trimmed by 9 bases and J by 1 base, leaving 9 bases between them. The CDR3 nucleotides are TGTGCCAGTTCCTACCTGAACACCGGGGAGCTGTTTTTT. Its translation is CASSYLNTGELFF.

V and J are TRBV29-1 and TRBJ2-2, with 7 bases aligning to TRBD2. CDR3 length equals 13 residues. The germline CDR1 and CDR2 sequences are SQVTM and ANQGSEA. V gave up 6 bases and J gave up 4 bases; unmatched junction bases: 5. This CDR3 is CSVGRGGTGELFF. Here the CDR3 DNA reads TGCAGCGTGGGGCGCGGGGGCACCGGGGAGCTGTTTTTT.

This rearrangement joins TRBV6-1 to TRBJ2-2; the D is unclear. Germline loops: CDR1 MNHNS, CDR2 SASEGT. Deletions cut 7 bases from V and 3 bases from J, with 6 bases between. The CDR3 totals 12 residues. CDR3 DNA sequence: TGTGCCAGCACCGACTACACCGGGGAGCTGTTTTTT. Translated, it gives CASTDYTGELFF.

The chain carries TRBV18 and TRBJ2-3, with TRBD2 matching over 9 bases. V gave up 2 bases and J gave up 2 bases; unmatched junction bases: 8. CDR3 length: 17 amino acids. Germline V gene lookup returns CDR1 KGHSH and CDR2 LQKENI. The CDR3 coding sequence is TGTGCCAGCTCACCATTCGGGGTAGCGGGAGACACAGATACGCAGTATTTT. It encodes CASSPFGVAGDTDTQYF.

The chain joins TRBV5-1 to TRBJ1-1, with D perhaps TRBD1 (5 bases). The CDR3 runs 14 residues. The ends were cut back, 3 bases at V and 1 base at J, with 10 bases in the middle. The V gene's germline CDR1 is SGHRS and CDR2 YFSETQ. Here the CDR3 DNA reads TGCGCCAGCAGCTCGACAGAGACGAACACTGAAGCTTTCTTT. The encoded protein is CASSSTETNTEAFF.

The gene calls are TRBV5-5 and TRBJ1-2, with 7 positions matching TRBD1. CDR3 size: 13 residues. The V gene end was trimmed by 4 bases and the J gene end by 5 bases; junction bases not matched to a gene: 5. CDR1 is SGHKS and CDR2 is YYEKEE in the germline V gene (reference sequence). CDR3 amino acids: CASSRDRRYGYTF. CDR3 sequence (DNA): TGTGCCAGCAGCCGGGACAGACGATATGGCTACACCTTC. The full variable domain, with the rest looked up from reference TRBV5-5 and TRBJ1-2, is DAGVTQSPTHLIKTRGQQVTLRCSPISGHKSVSWYQQVLGQGPQFIFQYYEKEERGRGNFPDRFSARQFPNYSSELNVNALLLGDSALYLCASSRDRRYGYTFGSGTRLTVV.

The rearrangement joins TRBV30 to TRBJ2-7; weak D call: TRBD1 (6 bases). The CDR3 loop spans 12 amino acids. The V and J ends lost 8 bases and 3 bases respectively, with 14 bases between them. From germline, CDR1 is GTSNPN and CDR2 SVGIG (reference sequence). The CDR3 sequence: CAQLGTSYEQYF. DNA for the CDR3: TGTGCCCAGCTAGGGACAAGCTACGAGCAGTACTTC.